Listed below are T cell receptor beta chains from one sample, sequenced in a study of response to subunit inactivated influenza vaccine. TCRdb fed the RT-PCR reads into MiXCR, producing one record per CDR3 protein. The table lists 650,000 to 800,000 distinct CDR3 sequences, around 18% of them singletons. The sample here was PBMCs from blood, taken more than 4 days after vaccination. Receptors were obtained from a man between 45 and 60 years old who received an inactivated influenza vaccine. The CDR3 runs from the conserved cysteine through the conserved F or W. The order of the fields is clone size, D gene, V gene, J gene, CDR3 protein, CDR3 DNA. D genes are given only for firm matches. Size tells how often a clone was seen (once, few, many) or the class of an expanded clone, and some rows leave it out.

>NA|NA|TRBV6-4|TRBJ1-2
CASSPEVSVFWYGYTF
TGTGCCAGCAGTCCAGAGGTGTCAGTCTTTTGGTATGGCTACACCTTC
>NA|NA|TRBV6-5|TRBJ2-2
CASSYPRGAVTGELFF
TGTGCCAGCAGTTACCCTCGGGGGGCCGTCACCGGGGAGCTGTTTTTT
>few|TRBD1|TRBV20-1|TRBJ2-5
CSARGQGGFGTQYF
TGCAGTGCTAGAGGACAGGGTGGTTTTGGGACCCAGTACTTC
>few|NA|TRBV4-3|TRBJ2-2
CASSPSRGSGVGELFF
TGCGCCAGCAGCCCAAGCCGGGGCAGTGGGGTCGGGGAGCTGTTTTTT
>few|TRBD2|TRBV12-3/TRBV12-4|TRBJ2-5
CASSFGGTRETQYF
TGTGCCAGCAGTTTCGGGGGGACCCGAGAGACCCAGTACTTC
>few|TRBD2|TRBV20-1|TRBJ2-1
CSAGRLAGVEQFF
TGCAGTGCTGGACGACTAGCGGGAGTGGAGCAGTTCTTC
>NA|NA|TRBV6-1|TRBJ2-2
CASSTTPRGELFF
TGTGCCAGCAGTACCACACCCAGGGGGGAGCTGTTTTTT
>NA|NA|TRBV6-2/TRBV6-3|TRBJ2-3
CASSSPDGTRTDTQYF
TGTGCCAGCAGTTCCCCGGACGGTACTCGCACAGATACGCAGTATTTT
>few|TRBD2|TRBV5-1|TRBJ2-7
CASSPGLAGPRGKAYEQYF
TGCGCCAGCAGCCCAGGACTAGCGGGTCCCCGAGGGAAGGCCTACGAGCAGTACTTC
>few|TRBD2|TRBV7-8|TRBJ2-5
CASSYGGLAGFQETQYF
TGTGCCAGCAGCTATGGGGGGCTAGCGGGTTTCCAAGAGACCCAGTACTTC
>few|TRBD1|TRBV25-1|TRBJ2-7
CASSESAQGAREQYF
TGTGCCAGCAGTGAATCCGCACAGGGGGCTAGGGAGCAGTACTTC
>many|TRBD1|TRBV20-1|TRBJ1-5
CSASSPDRSQPQHF
TGCAGTGCTAGTTCTCCGGACAGGAGTCAGCCCCAGCATTTT
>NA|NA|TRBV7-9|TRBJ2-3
CASSLVDRPVQRDTQYF
TGTGCCAGCAGCTTAGTGGACAGACCCGTTCAGAGGGATACGCAGTATTTT
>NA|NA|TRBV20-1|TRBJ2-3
CSAREDRDTQYF
TGCAGTGCTAGAGAGGATCGAGATACGCAGTATTTT
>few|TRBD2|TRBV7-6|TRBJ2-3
CASSLGSAGVSTDTQYF
TGTGCCAGCAGCTTAGGATCCGCGGGAGTTAGCACAGATACGCAGTATTTT
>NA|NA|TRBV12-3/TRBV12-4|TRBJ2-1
CASSLVGGGPESTYEQFF
TGTGCCAGCAGTTTGGTTGGCGGGGGCCCGGAATCTACCTATGAGCAGTTCTTC
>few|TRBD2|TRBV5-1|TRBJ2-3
CASSLGAGEYADTQYF
TGCGCCAGCAGCTTGGGGGCGGGAGAGTATGCAGATACGCAGTATTTT
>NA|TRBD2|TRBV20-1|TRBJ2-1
CSAIELAGDGREQFF
TGCAGTGCCATTGAACTAGCGGGAGATGGTCGTGAGCAGTTCTTC
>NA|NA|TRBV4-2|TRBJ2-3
CASSQAAVGGGTATQYF
TGTGCCAGCAGCCAGGCGGCGGTGGGGGGGGGCACAGCTACGCAGTATTTT
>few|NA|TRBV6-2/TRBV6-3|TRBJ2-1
CASSYSAGTYNEQFF
TGTGCCAGCAGTTACAGTGCAGGGACCTACAATGAGCAGTTCTTC
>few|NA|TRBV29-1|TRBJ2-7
CSVLRGSYEQYF
TGCAGCGTACTAAGGGGGTCCTACGAGCAGTACTTC
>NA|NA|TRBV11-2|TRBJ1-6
CASSLGPGLDSPLHF
TGTGCCAGCAGCTTAGGTCCGGGACTCGATTCACCCCTCCACTTT
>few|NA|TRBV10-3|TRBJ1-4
CAISESISDRINEKLFF
TGTGCCATCAGTGAGTCGATAAGTGACAGGATTAATGAAAAACTGTTTTTT
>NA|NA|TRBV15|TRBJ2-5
CATSRQGRRETQYF
TGTGCCACCAGCAGGCAGGGGCGTCGGGAGACCCAGTACTTC
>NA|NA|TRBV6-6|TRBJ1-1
CASTGKIYTEAFF
TGTGCCAGCACAGGGAAGATTTACACTGAAGCTTTCTTT
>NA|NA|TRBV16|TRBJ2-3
CASSPWAGKDTQYF
TGTGCCAGCAGCCCTTGGGCAGGGAAAGATACGCAGTATTTT
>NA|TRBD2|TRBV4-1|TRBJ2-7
CASSHGPGTRNEQYF
TGCGCCAGCAGCCATGGCCCCGGGACTAGGAACGAGCAGTACTTC
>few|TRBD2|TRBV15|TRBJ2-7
CATSREISGGFDEQYF
TGTGCCACCAGCAGAGAAATTAGCGGGGGGTTTGACGAGCAGTACTTC
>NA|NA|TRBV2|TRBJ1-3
CASSGSIADTIYF
TGTGCCAGCAGTGGGAGCATCGCGGACACCATATATTTT
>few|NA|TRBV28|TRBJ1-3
CASTGRISGNTIYF
TGTGCCAGCACCGGGAGGATCTCTGGAAACACCATATATTTT
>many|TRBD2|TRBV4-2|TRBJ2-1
CASSQEGPSGGNNEQFF
TGTGCCAGCAGCCAGGAGGGTCCTAGCGGAGGGAACAATGAGCAGTTCTTC
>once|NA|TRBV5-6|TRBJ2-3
CASTEGSDTQNF
TGTGCCAGCACCGAGGGGTCAGATACGCAGAATTTT
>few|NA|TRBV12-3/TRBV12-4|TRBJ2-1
CASTEGIQGKEQFF
TGTGCCAGCACCGAAGGGATACAGGGTAAGGAGCAGTTCTTC
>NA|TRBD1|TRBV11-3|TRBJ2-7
CASSLRTGLAYEQYF
TGTGCCAGCAGCTTGCGGACAGGGCTTGCCTACGAGCAGTACTTC
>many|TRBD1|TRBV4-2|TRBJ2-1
CASSQEGQGYNEQFF
TGTGCCAGCAGCCAAGAGGGACAGGGATACAATGAGCAGTTCTTC